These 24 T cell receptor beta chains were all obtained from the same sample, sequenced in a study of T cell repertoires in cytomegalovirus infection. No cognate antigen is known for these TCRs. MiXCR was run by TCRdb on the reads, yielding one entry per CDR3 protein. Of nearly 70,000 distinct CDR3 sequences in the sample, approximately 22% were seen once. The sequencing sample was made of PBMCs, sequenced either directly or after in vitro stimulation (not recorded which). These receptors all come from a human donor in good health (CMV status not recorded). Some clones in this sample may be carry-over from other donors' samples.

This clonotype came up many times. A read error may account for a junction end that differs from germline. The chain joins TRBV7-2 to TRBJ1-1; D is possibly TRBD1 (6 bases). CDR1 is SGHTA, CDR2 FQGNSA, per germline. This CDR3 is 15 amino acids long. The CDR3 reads CASTLQGFMNTEAFF. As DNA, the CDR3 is TGTGCCAGCACCTTACAGGGCTTCATGAACACTGAAGCTTTCTTT.

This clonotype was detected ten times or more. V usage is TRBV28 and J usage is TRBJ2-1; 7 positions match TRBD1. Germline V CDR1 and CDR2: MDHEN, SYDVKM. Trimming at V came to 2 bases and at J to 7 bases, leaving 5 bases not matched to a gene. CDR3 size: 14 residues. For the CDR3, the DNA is TGTGCCAGCAGTTTAGACAGGGTAAGGAATGAGCAGTTCTTC. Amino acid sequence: CASSLDRVRNEQFF.

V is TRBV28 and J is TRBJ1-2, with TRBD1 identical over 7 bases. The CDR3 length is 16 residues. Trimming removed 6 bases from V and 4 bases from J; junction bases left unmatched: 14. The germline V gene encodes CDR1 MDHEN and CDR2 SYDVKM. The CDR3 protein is CASRHPQGLRVYGYTF. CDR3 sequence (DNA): TGTGCCAGCAGGCACCCACAGGGGTTAAGGGTCTATGGCTACACCTTC.

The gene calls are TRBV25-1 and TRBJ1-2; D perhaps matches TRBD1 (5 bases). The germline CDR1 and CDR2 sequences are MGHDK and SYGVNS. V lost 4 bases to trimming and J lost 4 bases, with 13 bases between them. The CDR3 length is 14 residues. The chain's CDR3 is CASSGGAGPYGYTF. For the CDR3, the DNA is TGTGCCAGCAGTGGAGGGGCCGGGCCCTATGGCTACACCTTC.

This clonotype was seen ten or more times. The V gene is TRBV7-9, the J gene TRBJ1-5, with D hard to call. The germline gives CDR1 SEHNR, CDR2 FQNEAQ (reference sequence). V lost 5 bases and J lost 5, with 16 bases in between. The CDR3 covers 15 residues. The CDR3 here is CASSPPGREDQPQHF. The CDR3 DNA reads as TGTGCCAGCAGCCCCCCGGGGAGGGAGGATCAGCCCCAGCATTTT.

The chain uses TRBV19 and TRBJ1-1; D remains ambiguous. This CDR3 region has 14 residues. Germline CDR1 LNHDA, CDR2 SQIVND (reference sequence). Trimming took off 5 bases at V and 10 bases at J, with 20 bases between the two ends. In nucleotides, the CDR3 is TGTGCCAGTAGTGGAGACGGGAACGCTCCGGGAGCTTTCTTT. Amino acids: CASSGDGNAPGAFF. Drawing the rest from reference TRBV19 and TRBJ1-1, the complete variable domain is DGGITQSPKYLFRKEGQNVTLSCEQNLNHDAMYWYRQDPGQGLRLIYYSQIVNDFQKGDIAEGYSVSREKKESFPLTVTSAQKNPTAFYLCASSGDGNAPGAFFGQGTRLTVV.

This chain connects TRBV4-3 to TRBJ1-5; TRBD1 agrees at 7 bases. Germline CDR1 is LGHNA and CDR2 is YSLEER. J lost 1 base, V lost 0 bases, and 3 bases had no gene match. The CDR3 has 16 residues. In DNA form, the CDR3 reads TGCGCCAGCAGCCAAGAAGCCAGGGGGAGCAATCAGCCCCAGCATTTT. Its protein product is CASSQEARGSNQPQHF.

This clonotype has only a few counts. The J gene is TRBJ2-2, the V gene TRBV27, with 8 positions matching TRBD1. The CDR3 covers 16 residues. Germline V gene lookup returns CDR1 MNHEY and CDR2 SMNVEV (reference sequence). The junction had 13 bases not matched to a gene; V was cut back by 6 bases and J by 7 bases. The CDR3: CASRPGTGLFLGELFF. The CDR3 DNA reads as TGTGCCAGCAGACCCGGGACAGGTCTCTTCCTCGGGGAGCTGTTTTTT.

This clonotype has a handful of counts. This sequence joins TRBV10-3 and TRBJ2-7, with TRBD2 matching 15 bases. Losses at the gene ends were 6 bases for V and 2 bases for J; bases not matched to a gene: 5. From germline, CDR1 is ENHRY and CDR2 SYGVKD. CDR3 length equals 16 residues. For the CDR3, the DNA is TGTGCCATCAGCGAAAGGACTAGCGGGAGGGCCTACGAGCAGTACTTC. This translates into CAISERTSGRAYEQYF.

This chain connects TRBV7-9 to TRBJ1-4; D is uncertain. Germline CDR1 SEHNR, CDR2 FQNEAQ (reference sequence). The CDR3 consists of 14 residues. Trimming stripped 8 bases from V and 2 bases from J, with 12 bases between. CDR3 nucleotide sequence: TGTGCCAGCCAACGGGGAGTCACTAATGAAAAACTGTTTTTT. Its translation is CASQRGVTNEKLFF.

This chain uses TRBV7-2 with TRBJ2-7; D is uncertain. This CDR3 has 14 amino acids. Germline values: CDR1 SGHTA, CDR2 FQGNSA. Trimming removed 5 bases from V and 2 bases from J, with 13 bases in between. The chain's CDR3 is CASSPQRQTYEQYF. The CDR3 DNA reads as TGTGCCAGCAGCCCACAAAGACAAACCTACGAGCAGTACTTC.

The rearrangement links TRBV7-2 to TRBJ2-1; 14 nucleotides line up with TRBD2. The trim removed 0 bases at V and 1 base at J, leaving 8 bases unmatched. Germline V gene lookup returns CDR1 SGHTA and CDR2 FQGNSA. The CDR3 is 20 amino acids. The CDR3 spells CASSLARGLAGVGSYNEQFF. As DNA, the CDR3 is TGTGCCAGCAGCTTAGCGCGGGGACTAGCGGGAGTGGGGTCCTACAATGAGCAGTTCTTC.

CDR3 in DNA: TGTGCCAGCAGTTTCCCCGGAAAGTATGAGCAGTTCTTC. Translated, it gives CASSFPGKYEQFF. V usage is TRBV28 and J usage is TRBJ2-1; D ambiguous. V was clipped by 3 bases and J by 8 bases, with 11 bases between them. The CDR3 sequence is 13 residues long. From germline, CDR1 is MDHEN and CDR2 SYDVKM.

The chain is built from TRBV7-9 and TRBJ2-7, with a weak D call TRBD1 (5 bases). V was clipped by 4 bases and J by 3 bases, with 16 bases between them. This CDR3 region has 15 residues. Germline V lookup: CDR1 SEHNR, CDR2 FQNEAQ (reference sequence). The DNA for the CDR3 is TGTGCCAGCAGCTCAGGGCGCCCACCCTTCTACGAGCAGTACTTC. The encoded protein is CASSSGRPPFYEQYF.

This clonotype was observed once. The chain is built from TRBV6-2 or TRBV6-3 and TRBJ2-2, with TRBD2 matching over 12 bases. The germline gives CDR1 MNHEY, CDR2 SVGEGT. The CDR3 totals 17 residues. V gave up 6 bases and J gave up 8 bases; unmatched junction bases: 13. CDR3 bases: TGTGCCAGCAGAAGCCCTAGCGGGAGGGCTAACTCAGGGGAGCTGTTTTTT. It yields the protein CASRSPSGRANSGELFF.

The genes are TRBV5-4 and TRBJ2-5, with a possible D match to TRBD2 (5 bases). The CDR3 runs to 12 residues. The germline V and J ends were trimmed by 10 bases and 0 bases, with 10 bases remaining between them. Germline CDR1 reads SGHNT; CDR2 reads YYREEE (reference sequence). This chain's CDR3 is CASGRNQETQYF. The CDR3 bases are TGTGCCTCGGGAAGGAACCAAGAGACCCAGTACTTC.

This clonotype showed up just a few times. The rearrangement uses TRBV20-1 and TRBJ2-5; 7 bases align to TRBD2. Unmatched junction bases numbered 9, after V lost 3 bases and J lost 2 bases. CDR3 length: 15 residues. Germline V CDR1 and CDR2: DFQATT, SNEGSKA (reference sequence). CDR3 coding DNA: TGCAGTGCTAGCCCAGCTAGCGGCGCTCAAGAGACCCAGTACTTC. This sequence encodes CSASPASGAQETQYF.

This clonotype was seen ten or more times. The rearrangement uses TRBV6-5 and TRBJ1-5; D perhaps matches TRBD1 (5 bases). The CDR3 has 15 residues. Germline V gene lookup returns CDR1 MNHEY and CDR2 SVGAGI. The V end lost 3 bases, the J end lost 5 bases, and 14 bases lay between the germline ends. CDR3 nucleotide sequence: TGTGCCAGCAGTTATTCAACAGGAACCGATCAGCCCCAGCATTTT. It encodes CASSYSTGTDQPQHF.

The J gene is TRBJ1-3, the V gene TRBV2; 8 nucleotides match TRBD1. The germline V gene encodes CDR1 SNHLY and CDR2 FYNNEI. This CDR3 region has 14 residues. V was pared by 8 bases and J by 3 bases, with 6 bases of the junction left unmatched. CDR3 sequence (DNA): TGTGCCAGCGGATGGGACAGGAATGGAAACACCATATATTTT. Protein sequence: CASGWDRNGNTIYF.

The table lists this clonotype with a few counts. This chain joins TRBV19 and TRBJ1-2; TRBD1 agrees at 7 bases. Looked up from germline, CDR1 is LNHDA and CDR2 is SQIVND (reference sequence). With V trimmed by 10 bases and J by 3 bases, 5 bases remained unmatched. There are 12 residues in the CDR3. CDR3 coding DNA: TGTGCCACCACGGGACAGTACTATGGCTACACCTTC. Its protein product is CATTGQYYGYTF.

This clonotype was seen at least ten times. CDR3 coding DNA: TGTGCCAGCAGCTTGGGGCTAATGGGCTCCTACAATGAGCAGTTCTTC. This sequence encodes CASSLGLMGSYNEQFF. The V call is TRBV5-8, the J call TRBJ2-1; D uncertain. Germline V gene lookup returns CDR1 SGHTS and CDR2 YDEGEE. V was cut by 0 bases and J by 0 bases, with 10 bases left in between. The CDR3 consists of 16 residues.

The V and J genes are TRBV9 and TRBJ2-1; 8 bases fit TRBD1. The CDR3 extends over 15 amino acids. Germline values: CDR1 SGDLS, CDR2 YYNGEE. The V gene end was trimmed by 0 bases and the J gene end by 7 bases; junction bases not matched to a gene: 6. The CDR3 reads CASSVGGTGHNEQFF. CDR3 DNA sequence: TGTGCCAGCAGCGTAGGTGGGACAGGTCATAATGAGCAGTTCTTC. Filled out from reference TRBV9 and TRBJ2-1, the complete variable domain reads DSGVTQTPKHLITATGQRVTLRCSPRSGDLSVYWYQQSLDQGLQFLIQYYNGEERAKGNILERFSAQQFPDLHSELNLSSLELGDSALYFCASSVGGTGHNEQFFGPGTRLTVL.

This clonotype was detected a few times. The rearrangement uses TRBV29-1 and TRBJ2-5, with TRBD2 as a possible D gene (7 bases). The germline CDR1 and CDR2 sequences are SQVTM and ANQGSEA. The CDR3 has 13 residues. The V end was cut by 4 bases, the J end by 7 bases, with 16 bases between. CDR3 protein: CSVARGGLGTQYF. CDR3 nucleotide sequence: TGCAGCGTTGCAAGGGGGGGGTTGGGGACCCAGTACTTC.

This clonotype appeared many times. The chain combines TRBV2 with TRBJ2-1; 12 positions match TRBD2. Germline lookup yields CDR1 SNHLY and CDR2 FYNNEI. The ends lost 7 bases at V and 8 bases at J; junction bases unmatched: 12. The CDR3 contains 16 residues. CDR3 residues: CASKRNRGTSGHEQFF. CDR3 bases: TGTGCCAGCAAAAGGAACAGGGGGACTAGCGGGCATGAGCAGTTCTTC.